The T cell receptor (beta chain) under discussion was sequenced for a study of blood T cell repertoires in COVID-19 (dated by TCRdb to about 2020). Regarding the complete study: Samples covering the acute and convalescent phases of COVID-19 were provided by collaborators in the United States, Italy and Spain. The prospective study material was composed of cDNA or gDNA derived from T cells, B-cell-depleted T cells, or PBMCs. Deeply sampled blood TCRbeta repertoires from subjects exposed to, actively infected with, or recovered from COVID-19 were included in the dataset. A freely available public database, intended as a resource for researchers studying the immune response to SARS-CoV-2, is where the repertoires were released. Samples came from the ongoing ImmuneRACE study (first 160 participants) plus 1,254 subjects from 6 global collaborators. Nearly every sample came with metadata listing a de-identified subject ID, COVID-19 status, age in years and sex. Where available, HLA class I and class II types were taken from metadata supplied by the sample provider and were not determined by assay-based typing. Broader findings and caveats from the paper: How much clinical and demographic metadata was included differed by source and by participant, and the metadata was provided uncurated.

Comments on this clone: Its binding antigen is unknown. Per-base qualities were not stored, and no clone one base away is much larger.

TCRbeta CDR3 regions were amplified from genomic DNA by means of the immunoSEQ Assay, a bias-controlled multiplex PCR. On the study's bioinformatics: Within the assay, amplification of reference gene primers was used to estimate how many nucleated cells each sample contained. Sequence reads were collapsed and filtered to measure the absolute abundance of every unique TCRbeta CDR3 rearrangement. For each sample, productive Simpson clonality was calculated as the square root of Simpson's diversity index across productive rearrangements. TCRdb limited this immuneACCESS table to in-frame rearrangements with V and J called. A share of clones is missing; checked studies link under half to unresolved V genes, and the rest is unexplained. The V and J calls and the clone size are those of that table, but D and trimming were determined from the DNA. The sample data list 150,000 to 190,000 clones, and around 83% of these were observed just once. The ten biggest clones cover roughly 8% of the sample.

In Seattle, one collaborating source enrolled patients while the infection was active and tracked those patients longitudinally over the course of disease. The collaborating institutions used their own protocols to collect whole blood in K2EDTA tubes. Collaborator samples were shipped for TCRbeta analysis as frozen whole blood, isolated PBMCs, or DNA extracted from either sample type. CDR1 and CDR2 (SGHRS, YFSETQ) derive from the germline V gene. V is reduced by 0 bases and J by 3 bases, leaving a spacing of 7 bases between them. CDR3 length: 15 amino acids, cysteine to phenylalanine. The entry retains the CDR3 DNA only, 45 bases that are in frame from base 1.

The chain employs TRBV5-1 and TRBJ1-6; the D segment could be TRBD1, given 5 matching bases. The sample taken for sequencing was peripheral blood. This receptor was taken from a woman aged 60-75 years with COVID-19, enrolled during active disease. The sequenced DNA: TGCGCCAGCAGCTTGGTAGGGGACTATAATTCACCCCTCCACTTT. This encodes CASSLVGDYNSPLHF. The full variable domain, completed from the reference TRBV5-1 and TRBJ1-6 proteins outside the CDR3, reads KAGVTQTPRYLIKTRGQQVTLSCSPISGHRSVSWYQQTPGQGLQFLFEYFSETQRNKGNFPGRFSGRQFSNSRSEMNVSTLELGDSALYLCASSLVGDYNSPLHFGNGTRLTVT.